This T cell receptor beta chain was identified in a study of naive and memory T cell subsets. Separate alpha and beta amplification began at the second PCR step. The CDR3 totals 12 residues. Germline V gene lookup returns CDR1 SQVTM and CDR2 ANQGSEA. J was trimmed by 2 bases and V by 5 bases; bases with no gene match: 2. Study-wide results and limits: Over 90% of naive TCR sequences appeared only once after error correction, unlike memory subsets. A few larger clonotypes appeared in naive repertoires, especially CD8, possibly memory cells re-expressing CD45RA. Naive and memory repertoire findings lacked a ground truth for validation. From naive to CM, EM and EMRA, diversity decreased and Gini increased.

This clonotype was recorded many times. The antigen remains undetermined. Both TRBC1 and TRBC2 were covered by a beta constant-region primer of two equimolar oligonucleotides. Four rounds of PCR amplified the ligated cDNA using nested alpha and beta constant-region primers plus SP2. One entry per CDR3 protein results from TCRdb running MiXCR on the UMI-ligation and nested PCR reads. The table lists 85,000 to 130,000 distinct CDR3 sequences, approximately 15% of them singletons, with approximately 3% in the top ten. The rearrangement joins TRBV29-1 to TRBJ2-7, with 8 bases matching TRBD2. Sequences were obtained from naive CD8+ T cells from blood. This sequence was found in a human donor in good health. The CDR3 nucleotides are TGCAGCGTTTCGGGACTAGCCTACGAGCAGTACTTC. Translation: CSVSGLAYEQYF.